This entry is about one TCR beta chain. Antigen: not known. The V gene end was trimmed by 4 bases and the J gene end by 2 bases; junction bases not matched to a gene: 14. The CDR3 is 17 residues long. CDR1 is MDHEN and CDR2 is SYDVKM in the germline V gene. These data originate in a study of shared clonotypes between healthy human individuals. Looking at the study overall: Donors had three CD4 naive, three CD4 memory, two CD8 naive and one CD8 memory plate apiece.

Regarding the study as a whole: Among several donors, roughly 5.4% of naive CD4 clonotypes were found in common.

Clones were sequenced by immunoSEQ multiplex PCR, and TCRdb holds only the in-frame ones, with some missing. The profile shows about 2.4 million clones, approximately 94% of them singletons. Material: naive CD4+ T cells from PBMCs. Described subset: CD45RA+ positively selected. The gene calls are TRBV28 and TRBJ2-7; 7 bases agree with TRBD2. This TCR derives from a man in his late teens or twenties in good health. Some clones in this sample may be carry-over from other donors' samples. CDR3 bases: TGTGCCAGCAGTTCCGCCGATTTAGCGGGCCTGGCCTACGAGCAGTACTTC. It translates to CASSSADLAGLAYEQYF.